The T cell receptor (beta chain) under discussion was sequenced for a study of OX40 agonist ivuxolimab in advanced cancers. Study-level background: The study enrolled dose-escalation patients with hepatocellular carcinoma, melanoma, renal cell or head and neck cancer. Notes on the study in general: On average, CD8+ T cells had more expanded clones than CD4+.

A note on this clone: Antigen unknown.

Germline lookup yields CDR1 MNHEY and CDR2 SVGAGI. This CDR3 is 14 amino acids long. The ends were cut back, 0 bases at V and 1 base at J, with 3 bases in the middle. Profiled with immunoSEQ multiplex PCR; TCRdb holds only in-frame clones, not every one. Of about 69,000 clones in the sample, roughly 87% were seen once. The TCR sequence derives from an adult with an advanced solid tumor such as melanoma, head and neck, liver or kidney cancer. The starting material was CD4+ or CD8+ T cells sorted from blood, obtained in a trial of the OX40 agonist ivuxolimab. The chain employs TRBV6-5 and TRBJ2-2; no firm D call. The CDR3 spells CASSYSQNTGELFF. The CDR3, as DNA: TGTGCCAGCAGTTACTCCCAGAACACCGGGGAGCTGTTTTTT.